Listed below are T cell receptor beta chains from one sample, sequenced in a study of blood T cells in healthy people across ages. Using its own MiXCR run on the 5' RACE reads, TCRdb lists one record per CDR3 protein. The sample yields roughly 2 million distinct CDR3 sequences, 49% seen once. The specimen sequenced was blood. Every receptor here comes from a woman aged 35 to 49 in good health. Both conserved end residues are part of each CDR3. The D gene is left open where the match is weak. Clone size is given for some rows only: seen once, a few or many times, or a class if the clone is expanded.

cdr3_aa cdr3_nt clone_size j_call v_call d_call
CASGLVRSLANGETQYF TGTGCTAGTGGTTTGGTAAGGTCTTTGGCCAACGGAGAGACCCAGTACTTC NA TRBJ2-5 TRBV12-5 NA
CASSQDDRAQETLYF TGCGCCAGCAGCCAAGATGACAGGGCCCAAGAGACCCTGTACTTC NA TRBJ2-5 TRBV4-3 TRBD1
CSARGTGITGELFF TGCAGTGCTCGCGGGACAGGAATCACCGGGGAGCTGTTTTTT NA TRBJ2-2 TRBV20-1 TRBD1
CASSPRGQGYRNTEAFF TGTGCCAGCAGCCCGAGGGGACAGGGGTACCGGAACACTGAAGCTTTCTTT NA TRBJ1-1 TRBV7-9 TRBD1
CSVGQGTNYGYTF TGCAGCGTTGGTCAGGGGACTAACTATGGCTACACCTTC few TRBJ1-2 TRBV29-1 NA
CSSTGTETQYF TGCAGCAGCACAGGGACGGAGACCCAGTACTTC many TRBJ2-5 TRBV29-1 NA
CASSQTALDTQYF TGTGCCAGCAGCCAAACTGCATTGGATACGCAGTATTTT NA TRBJ2-3 TRBV4-2 NA
CASSRGGGNQPQHF TGTGCCAGCAGCCGCGGGGGAGGAAATCAGCCCCAGCATTTT NA TRBJ1-5 TRBV13 NA
CASSLLAGGVGNEQFF TGTGCCAGCAGCTTATTGGCAGGGGGGGTTGGCAATGAGCAGTTCTTC few TRBJ2-1 TRBV7-2 NA
CASSLVAGGNSGANVLTF TGTGCCAGCAGCTTAGTGGCAGGGGGGAACTCTGGGGCCAACGTCCTGACTTTC NA TRBJ2-6 TRBV11-2 NA
CASSADLSQGITAKNIQYF TGTGCCAGCAGCGCCGATTTATCACAGGGGATAACAGCCAAAAACATTCAGTACTTC NA TRBJ2-4 TRBV9 TRBD1
CASKGDSFNEKLFF TGTGCCAGCAAAGGGGACAGTTTTAATGAAAAACTGTTTTTT NA TRBJ1-4 TRBV9 TRBD1
CASGGENYGYTF TGTGCCAGCGGGGGCGAGAACTATGGCTACACCTTC few TRBJ1-2 TRBV9 NA
CASSTGGGNRYNEQFF TGTGCCAGCAGCACAGGGGGAGGGAATCGGTACAATGAGCAGTTCTTC NA TRBJ2-1 TRBV7-2 NA
CSARDSGAETPWSYEQYF TGCAGTGCTAGAGATTCGGGGGCGGAGACTCCATGGTCCTACGAGCAGTACTTC NA TRBJ2-7 TRBV20-1 NA
CSAPDPRTGIAGELFF TGCAGTGCCCCAGACCCAAGGACAGGGATTGCCGGGGAGCTGTTTTTT NA TRBJ2-2 TRBV20-1 TRBD1
CASSLRAQGVKGNSYEQYF TGTGCCAGCAGTCTCCGGGCCCAGGGGGTTAAGGGTAACTCCTACGAGCAGTACTTC NA TRBJ2-7 TRBV28 TRBD1
CSAREGQGFNTGELFF TGCAGTGCTAGAGAAGGACAGGGATTTAACACCGGGGAGCTGTTTTTT NA TRBJ2-2 TRBV20-1 TRBD1
CSANAGTGFFEQYF TGCAGTGCTAATGCCGGGACAGGGTTTTTCGAGCAGTACTTC few TRBJ2-7 TRBV20-1 TRBD1
CASSYSNLPTLHF TGTGCCAGCAGTTACTCGAACTTGCCCACCCTCCACTTT few TRBJ1-6 TRBV6-2/TRBV6-3 NA
CSARGGEHLNTEAFF TGCAGTGCTAGAGGCGGAGAACATTTGAACACTGAAGCTTTCTTT NA TRBJ1-1 TRBV20-1 NA
CASSPHRGSGADVLTF TGTGCCAGCAGTCCCCACAGGGGATCTGGGGCCGACGTCCTGACTTTC NA TRBJ2-6 TRBV28 TRBD1
CSVSIPDRLNTEAFF TGCAGCGTTAGCATCCCGGACCGTTTGAACACCGAAGCTTTCTTT NA TRBJ1-1 TRBV29-1 NA
CASSPRRGPQRETQYF TGTGCCAGCAGCCCGCGGCGCGGTCCTCAGCGAGAGACCCAGTACTTC few TRBJ2-5 TRBV7-9 NA
CASSEVASGVVYF TGTGCCAGCAGTGAAGTGGCTAGCGGGGTTGTGTACTTC few TRBJ2-5 TRBV6-1 TRBD2
CASTNTGGTEAFF TGTGCCAGCACCAATACAGGGGGCACTGAAGCTTTCTTT once TRBJ1-1 TRBV6-5 TRBD1
CASSSAPNEKLFF TGTGCCAGCAGTTCCGCGCCTAATGAAAAACTGTTTTTT NA TRBJ1-4 TRBV28 NA
CASSAKQGSYNSPLHF TGTGCCAGCAGTGCCAAACAGGGGTCCTATAATTCACCCCTCCACTTT NA TRBJ1-6 TRBV27 TRBD1
CASKWQNWYGGSSYTF TGTGCCAGCAAGTGGCAGAATTGGTACGGGGGATCGAGCTACACCTTC NA TRBJ1-2 TRBV27 NA
CASSQRGSNNAQFF TGTGCCAGCAGTCAACGGGGGTCAAACAATGCACAGTTCTTC few TRBJ2-1 TRBV6-5 NA